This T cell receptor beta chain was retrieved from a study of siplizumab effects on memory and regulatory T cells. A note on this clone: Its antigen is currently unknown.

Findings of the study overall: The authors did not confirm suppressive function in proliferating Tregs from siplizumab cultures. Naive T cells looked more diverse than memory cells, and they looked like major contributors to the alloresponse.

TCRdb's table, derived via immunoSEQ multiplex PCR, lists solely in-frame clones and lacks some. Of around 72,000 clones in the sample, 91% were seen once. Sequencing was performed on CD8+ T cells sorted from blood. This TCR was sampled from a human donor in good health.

The CDR3 sequence is CAIREYGEGYGYTF. CDR3 coding DNA: TGTGCCATCAGGGAATACGGGGAGGGCTATGGCTACACCTTC. V usage is TRBV10-3 and J usage is TRBJ1-2; D remains unclear. The CDR3 consists of 14 residues. The germline gives CDR1 ENHRY, CDR2 SYGVKD. With 6 bases removed from V and 4 bases from J, the gap between germline ends came to 15 bases.